The 11 T cell receptor beta chains presented below share a single source sample, sequenced in a study of beta chain features in type 1 diabetes. cDNA synthesis used the whole RNA isolate, giving expressed TCRB sequences. This table comes from immunoSEQ multiplex PCR, and its TCRdb copy is limited to in-frame clones, with some not included. The data contain 430,000 or so clones, around 10% of them singletons. The sequenced sample was naive CD4+ T cells from blood. These receptors all stem from a young woman in good health.

This clone was counted only a few times. Distinct nucleotide sequences in the sample also encode this CDR3. The rearrangement uses TRBV4-3 and TRBJ2-3; 9 bases line up with TRBD1. The ends lost 0 bases at V and 4 bases at J; junction bases unmatched: 5. Germline values: CDR1 LGHNA, CDR2 YSLEER. This CDR3 region has 16 residues. CDR3: CASSQDGQGRADTQYF. The DNA for the CDR3 is TGCGCCAGCAGCCAAGATGGACAGGGGCGAGCAGATACGCAGTATTTT.

A word on this clone: Distinct nucleotide sequences in the sample also encode this CDR3. The chain recombines TRBV7-9 with TRBJ1-2; D uncertain. CDR1 SEHNR and CDR2 FQNEAQ come from the germline V gene (reference sequence). Trimming took off 5 bases at V and 2 bases at J, with 12 bases between the two ends. The length of the CDR3 is 14 residues. The CDR3 loop reads CASSLSGGNYGYTF. The CDR3 coding sequence is TGTGCCAGCAGCCTTAGCGGCGGAAACTATGGCTACACCTTC.

The chain uses TRBV4-1 and TRBJ2-7, with 13 bases identical to TRBD2. The ends lost 2 bases at V and 7 bases at J; junction bases unmatched: 5. CDR1 is MGHRA, CDR2 YSYEKL, per germline. CDR3 size: 15 residues. The DNA for the CDR3 is TGCGCCAGCAGCCAACAACTAGCGGGGGGGCGTGAGCAGTACGTC. Amino acids: CASSQQLAGGREQYV.

This clone was picked up a small number of times. The chain recombines TRBV4-1 with TRBJ2-7, with D possibly TRBD2 on 6 matching bases. Germline V gene data show CDR1 as MGHRA and CDR2 as YSYEKL. The CDR3 sequence is 13 residues long. Trimming stripped 4 bases from V and 6 bases from J, with 13 bases between. The CDR3 reads CASSRSQGGEQYV. The CDR3, as DNA: TGCGCCAGCAGCCGGAGTCAGGGAGGCGAGCAGTACGTC.

This CDR3 is CASSYQPVGQGLGQPQHF. As DNA, the CDR3 is TGTGCCAGCAGCTACCAACCCGTGGGACAGGGGTTGGGGCAGCCCCAGCATTTT. The chain is built from TRBV7-9 and TRBJ1-5; 10 bases match TRBD1. The trim removed 4 bases at V and 7 bases at J, leaving 16 bases unmatched. Germline CDR1 and CDR2: SEHNR and FQNEAQ (reference sequence). CDR3 size: 18 residues.

The chain recombines TRBV6-5 with TRBJ2-3, with D unclear. Germline V CDR1 and CDR2: MNHEY, SVGAGI. The length of the CDR3 is 13 residues. V was cut by 2 bases and J by 1 base, with 4 bases left in between. The DNA of the CDR3 is TGTGCCAGCAGTTACGACGGCACAGATACGCAGTATTTT. This codes for CASSYDGTDTQYF.

This clone was detected only a few times. CDR3 coding DNA: TGTGCCAGCAGTAAGGTCACAGGGAACTATGGCTACACCTTC. This codes for CASSKVTGNYGYTF. The V and J genes are TRBV2 and TRBJ1-2, with D tentatively TRBD1 (6 bases). Germline V gene data show CDR1 as SNHLY and CDR2 as FYNNEI. The CDR3 sequence is 14 residues long. Trimming pared 5 bases from V and 2 bases from J, leaving 12 bases between.

The rearrangement joins TRBV10-3 to TRBJ1-3, with D maybe TRBD1 (6 bases). This CDR3 contains 16 residues. Germline lookup yields CDR1 ENHRY and CDR2 SYGVKD. Trimming took off 2 bases at V and 4 bases at J, with 15 bases between the two ends. Here the CDR3 DNA reads TGTGCCATCAGTGAGCCCAATCCCGGGACAGGAAACACCATATATTTT. It encodes CAISEPNPGTGNTIYF.

The J gene is TRBJ2-5, the V gene TRBV28; 9 nucleotides agree with TRBD2. Germline values: CDR1 MDHEN, CDR2 SYDVKM. CDR3 length: 14 amino acids. V gave up 5 bases and J gave up 5 bases; unmatched junction bases: 6. CDR3 loop: CASSLRGGRETQYF. As DNA, the CDR3 is TGTGCCAGCAGTCTGCGGGGGGGAAGGGAGACCCAGTACTTC.

This clone occurred a few times. The V and J genes are TRBV30 and TRBJ2-3, with a possible D match to TRBD2 (6 bases). Germline V gene data show CDR1 as GTSNPN and CDR2 as SVGIG (reference sequence). This CDR3 contains 15 residues. Between the trimmed V and J ends, which lost 0 bases and 0 bases, there was a span of 10 bases. CDR3 residues: CAWSVDGTSTDTQYF. The CDR3 bases are TGTGCCTGGAGTGTAGACGGGACTAGCACAGATACGCAGTATTTT.

The chain employs TRBV20-1 and TRBJ1-2; D is ambiguous. Trimming cost V 5 bases and J 4 bases, with 8 bases left between them. There are 11 residues in the CDR3. Germline lookup yields CDR1 DFQATT and CDR2 SNEGSKA (reference sequence). CDR3 sequence: CSAYQTYGYTF. In nucleotides, the CDR3 is TGCAGTGCTTACCAGACCTATGGCTACACCTTC.